One sample yielded the 22 T cell receptor beta chains listed below, sequenced in a study of blood T cell repertoires in COVID-19. Sequencing was performed with immunoSEQ multiplex PCR; in TCRdb, only in-frame clones are kept and a portion is missing. The profile covers more than 200,000 clones, with around 82% appearing a single time and about 7.7% taken by the ten largest. The sample was PBMCs or T cells enriched from blood (not recorded which). Receptors originate from a woman between 40 and 55 years old with acute COVID-19.

The chain links TRBV6-5 to TRBJ1-2; D ambiguous. CDR1 is MNHEY, CDR2 SVGAGI, per germline. This CDR3 is built from 13 residues. V was trimmed by 2 bases and J by 6 bases, leaving 10 bases between them. The CDR3 sequence: CASSYEGSDGYTF. The DNA for the CDR3 is TGTGCCAGCAGTTACGAGGGCAGCGATGGCTACACCTTC.

The J gene is TRBJ2-1, the V gene TRBV6-4, with 12 bases aligning to TRBD2. Trimming at V came to 0 bases and at J to 3 bases, leaving 0 bases not matched to a gene. The V gene's germline CDR1 is MRHNA and CDR2 SNTAGT. The CDR3 covers 16 residues. CDR3 nucleotides: TGTGCCAGCAGTGACTCGACTAGCGGGAGCTACAATGAGCAGTTCTTC. Its protein is CASSDSTSGSYNEQFF.

This chain connects TRBV4-3 to TRBJ2-7; TRBD2 matches 7 bases. V lost 0 bases to trimming and J lost 7 bases; unmatched junction nucleotides: 3. CDR1 and CDR2 from the germline V gene are LGHNA and YSLEER. The length of the CDR3 is 13 residues. CDR3 coding DNA: TGCGCCAGCAGCCAAGATTCGGGGGGAGAGCAGTACTTC. Its translation: CASSQDSGGEQYF.

The chain recombines TRBV19 with TRBJ2-5, with TRBD1 identical over 7 bases. V lost 0 bases and J lost 5; bases outside the gene matches: 6. The CDR3 contains 15 residues. Germline V lookup: CDR1 LNHDA, CDR2 SQIVND (reference sequence). The CDR3 bases are TGTGCCAGTAGTATAGATCCCTTCAGGGGGGAGACCCAGTACTTC. This sequence encodes CASSIDPFRGETQYF.

V gene TRBV14 combines with J gene TRBJ1-4; possible D gene TRBD1, 6 bases. Germline CDR1 reads SGHDN; CDR2 reads FVKESK. V lost 4 bases to trimming and J lost 7 bases, with 16 bases between them. This CDR3 has 15 amino acids. The CDR3 nucleotides read TGTGCCAGCAGCCCAGGACAGCTCAGGAGTGAAAAACTGTTTTTT. Translation gives CASSPGQLRSEKLFF.

The gene calls are TRBV3-1 (or the pseudogene TRBV3-2) and TRBJ1-3; weak D call: TRBD1 (5 bases). V lost 4 bases and J 4 bases, leaving 17 bases between the germline ends. The CDR3 runs 16 residues. The germline V gene encodes CDR1 LGHDT and CDR2 YNNKEL (reference sequence). CDR3 DNA: TGTGCCAGCAGCCCCGATCCGGGGACTGCCGGAAACACCATATATTTT. Translation: CASSPDPGTAGNTIYF.

The chain recombines TRBV6-2 or TRBV6-3 with TRBJ1-4, with D possibly matching TRBD1 (6 bases). Germline CDR1 and CDR2: MNHEY and SVGEGT. This CDR3 region has 14 residues. Between the trimmed V and J ends, which lost 4 bases and 7 bases, there was a span of 13 bases. This CDR3 reads CASSFGQGSEKLFF. The CDR3 DNA sequence: TGTGCCAGCAGTTTTGGGCAGGGGAGTGAAAAACTGTTTTTT.

The chain employs TRBV6-6 and TRBJ2-7; maybe TRBD1 (5 bases). CDR3 size: 16 residues. V was pared by 6 bases and J by 4 bases, with 22 bases between. Germline V gene sequence: CDR1 MNHNY, CDR2 SVGAGI (reference sequence). The CDR3 DNA reads as TGTGCCAGCAGAACCCCTGGAAGGGGCTCTCGGTACGAGCAGTACTTC. Translation gives CASRTPGRGSRYEQYF.

This chain links TRBV10-3 with TRBJ1-1, with unresolved D. Germline CDR1 ENHRY, CDR2 SYGVKD. The CDR3 loop spans 13 amino acids. The ends were cut back, 4 bases at V and 5 bases at J, with 11 bases in the middle. The CDR3 loop is CAISGNEMTEAFF. CDR3 bases: TGTGCCATCAGTGGAAACGAGATGACTGAAGCTTTCTTT.

This clone has a handful of counts. The rearrangement uses TRBV2 and TRBJ2-7; tentative D call: TRBD1 (6 bases). Germline CDR1 and CDR2: SNHLY and FYNNEI. The length of the CDR3 is 13 residues. V was clipped by 9 bases and J by 5 bases, with 17 bases between them. The chain's CDR3 is CASRGNLAHEQYF. The CDR3 coding sequence is TGTGCCAGTAGGGGGAATTTAGCCCACGAGCAGTACTTC.

The chain combines TRBV27 with TRBJ2-3; 7 bases map to TRBD1. Germline V gene sequence: CDR1 MNHEY, CDR2 SMNVEV (reference sequence). This CDR3 is 15 amino acids long. V trimming: 3 bases; J trimming: 5 bases; junction bases outside the gene matches: 8. The CDR3 DNA follows: TGTGCCAGCAGTTTCGACAGGGCTTCGGGAGATACGCAGTATTTT. Translating it yields CASSFDRASGDTQYF.

V gene TRBV2 combines with J gene TRBJ1-1; D is uncertain. The CDR3 sequence is 11 residues long. Looked up from germline, CDR1 is SNHLY and CDR2 is FYNNEI. V was pared by 7 bases and J by 7 bases, with 10 bases between. This CDR3 reads CASITFGEAFF. For the CDR3, the DNA is TGTGCCAGCATTACCTTCGGTGAAGCTTTCTTT.

The V gene is TRBV5-1, the J gene TRBJ2-1; 15 nucleotides match TRBD2. Germline V gene data show CDR1 as SGHRS and CDR2 as YFSETQ. V lost 0 bases to trimming and J lost 7 bases; unmatched junction nucleotides: 2. The CDR3 loop spans 16 amino acids. The CDR3 coding sequence is TGCGCCAGCAGCTTGGACGGGACTAGCGGGGGGAATGAGCAGTTCTTC. Its translation: CASSLDGTSGGNEQFF.

This clone was observed a single time. The chain uses TRBV5-1 and TRBJ1-6; TRBD1 agrees at 7 bases. The CDR3 spans 15 residues. V lost 4 bases, J lost 10 bases, and 11 bases stayed unmatched. CDR1 SGHRS and CDR2 YFSETQ come from the germline V gene. The chain's CDR3 is CASSPSGQLISPLHF. The CDR3 DNA reads TGCGCCAGCAGCCCCTCGGGACAGCTGATCTCACCCCTCCACTTT.

V and J are TRBV18 and TRBJ2-5; 11 nucleotides match TRBD2. Trimming cost V 3 bases and J 5 bases; bases outside gene matches: 5. The CDR3 covers 15 residues. Germline assignment: CDR1 KGHSH and CDR2 LQKENI. The CDR3 is CASSPASGRLETQYF. CDR3 DNA: TGTGCCAGCTCACCGGCTAGCGGGAGGTTGGAGACCCAGTACTTC.

The chain employs TRBV3-1 (or the pseudogene TRBV3-2) and TRBJ1-4, with TRBD1 identical over 7 bases. This CDR3 is 15 amino acids long. Losses at the gene ends were 4 bases for V and 7 bases for J; bases not matched to a gene: 9. Germline V gene sequence: CDR1 LGHDT, CDR2 YNNKEL (reference sequence). The CDR3 coding sequence is TGTGCCAGCAGCCTCGACGGGACAGCGAGTGAAAAACTGTTTTTT. Protein product: CASSLDGTASEKLFF.

About this clone itself: The same CDR3 can be traced to other DNA sequences in this sample. The gene calls are TRBV19 and TRBJ2-1, with 11 nucleotides matching TRBD2. The germline CDR1 and CDR2 sequences are LNHDA and SQIVND (reference sequence). V lost 4 bases, J lost 6 bases, and 5 bases stayed unmatched. This CDR3 has 15 residues. CDR3 sequence: CASSTPGLAANEQFF. For the CDR3, the DNA is TGTGCCAGTAGTACGCCGGGACTAGCGGCCAATGAGCAGTTCTTC.

A word on this clone: A read error may be the cause here, since a much bigger clone is one base away. This sequence joins TRBV11-1 and TRBJ2-2, with D perhaps TRBD1 (6 bases). From germline, CDR1 is SGHAT and CDR2 FQDESV (reference sequence). Trimming pared 3 bases from V and 3 bases from J, leaving 11 bases between. The CDR3 runs 15 residues. This chain's CDR3 is CASSLGQGYTGELFF. CDR3 nucleotide sequence: TGTGCCAGCAGCTTGGGGCAGGGGTACACCGGGGAGCTGTTTTTT.

The chain uses TRBV29-1 and TRBJ2-3; 11 positions match TRBD1. Germline lookup yields CDR1 SQVTM and CDR2 ANQGSEA. The ends lost 6 bases at V and 6 bases at J; junction bases unmatched: 8. CDR3 size: 14 residues. The CDR3 region is CSVARDRGGDTQYF. DNA for the CDR3: TGCAGCGTGGCCCGGGACAGGGGGGGTGATACGCAGTATTTT.

The V and J genes are TRBV28 and TRBJ2-2; tentative D call: TRBD1 (6 bases). V gave up 5 bases and J gave up 10 bases, with 11 bases separating them. The CDR3 is 12 amino acids. Per the germline V gene, CDR1 is MDHEN and CDR2 is SYDVKM. DNA of the CDR3: TGTGCCAGCAGTCATCAGGGGAAGGAGCTGTTTTTT. It specifies CASSHQGKELFF.

The V call is TRBV18, the J call TRBJ2-1; the match to TRBD1 covers 9 bases. Germline V gene data show CDR1 as KGHSH and CDR2 as LQKENI. V lost 3 bases and J lost 5; bases outside the gene matches: 5. The CDR3 extends over 15 amino acids. This CDR3 reads CASSPTGGFDNEQFF. The CDR3 DNA follows: TGTGCCAGCTCACCTACAGGGGGCTTCGACAATGAGCAGTTCTTC.

V gene TRBV6-5 combines with J gene TRBJ2-3; D may be TRBD1 (6 bases). V lost 8 bases, J lost 3 bases, and 15 bases lay in between. The CDR3 has 14 amino acids. The V gene's germline CDR1 is MNHEY and CDR2 SVGAGI. In DNA form, the CDR3 reads TGTGCCAGCTTGAAACAGGGTGGGACAGATACGCAGTATTTT. This encodes CASLKQGGTDTQYF.